The rows below give T cell receptor beta chains drawn from one sample of a study of blood T cell repertoires in COVID-19. Using immunoSEQ multiplex PCR, the repertoire was profiled, and TCRdb retains in-frame clones only, with some absent. The table includes 100,000 or so clones, around 85% detected once. The sequenced material came from peripheral blood. Receptors were obtained from a man aged 70 or older with active or convalescent COVID-19. The conserved cysteine and the conserved F or W are not part of the CDR3 here.

j_call v_call cdr3_aa
TRBJ1-4 TRBV25-1 ASSELGNRGRGKLF
TRBJ1-1 TRBV20-1 SAEDRIGAF
TRBJ2-3 TRBV7-3 ASSQAGAGAGDTQY
TRBJ1-1 TRBV28 ASSVGGTNTEAF
TRBJ1-4 TRBV5-1 ASSPNGFGEKLF
TRBJ1-1 TRBV4-1 ASSQDGGPEAF
TRBJ2-3 TRBV28 ASSMTGLAGVEGADTQY
TRBJ2-1 TRBV5-1 ASSLGQGNNEQF
TRBJ1-2 TRBV6-1 ASSEARATQANYGYT
TRBJ1-1 TRBV5-1 ASSFDTLNTEAF
TRBJ2-1 TRBV30 AWSPQGIGSSEQF
TRBJ1-1 TRBV27 ASRPPGGMHTEAF
TRBJ1-2 TRBV4-1 ASSPPLRGGNYGYT
TRBJ1-1 TRBV2 ASRLTGLTEAF
TRBJ2-3 TRBV20-1 SASPGLAGGTQY
TRBJ2-1 TRBV7-8 ASSPDRAEQF
TRBJ1-2 TRBV30 AWSPETGSYGYT
TRBJ2-1 TRBV6-1 ASSEGDSSYNEQF
TRBJ1-3 TRBV7-9 ASSLGQANLGNTIY
TRBJ1-1 TRBV10-3 AISGGKGTEAF
TRBJ1-1 TRBV5-6 ASSLDQYAEAF
TRBJ1-1 TRBV9 ASSVRQGGGTEAF
TRBJ1-2 TRBV27 ASSSDRVSDSNYGYT
TRBJ2-7 TRBV27 ASSPGTSGSTEQY
TRBJ2-3 TRBV6-5 ASSYWAGGPGDTQY
TRBJ1-2 TRBV5-5 ASSSLGPGRDYGYT
TRBJ1-2 TRBV19 ASSMSANYGYT
TRBJ1-2 TRBV11-2 ASSPRLIANYGYT
TRBJ2-3 TRBV9 ASSPRSGGPADTQY
TRBJ1-1 TRBV9 ASSGGRAWANTEAF
TRBJ2-5 TRBV5-4 ASSFRDGKETQY
TRBJ2-1 TRBV6-4 ASSVEGRFNEQF
TRBJ1-3 TRBV2 AREGSSGNTIY
TRBJ1-5 TRBV27 ASSYAGTVNQPQH
TRBJ2-1 TRBV6-6 ASSYSGGGADEQF
TRBJ2-1 TRBV7-3 ASSPDSNEQF
TRBJ1-2 TRBV5-4 ASSLETGYGYT
TRBJ2-7 TRBV4-2 ASSQDRDRAYEQY
TRBJ1-5 TRBV30 AWSRTGGFQPQH
TRBJ1-1 TRBV11-2 ASSLRQNTEAF
TRBJ2-7 TRBV5-1 ASSMGAISGRPSYEQY
TRBJ2-7 TRBV14 ASSQFSQTGEQY
TRBJ2-3 TRBV5-1 ASSLGLEDTDTQY
TRBJ2-7 TRBV12-1 ASSFIAGGYEQY
TRBJ2-7 TRBV24-1 ATSDPLNGNYEQY
TRBJ1-6 TRBV5-1 ASSFGEQGNNSPLH